The sequence of this T cell receptor beta chain was determined in a study of blood T cell repertoires in COVID-19. As for the study in general: Samples representing acute and convalescent COVID-19 were sourced from the United States, Italy and Spain.

Seattle's cohort entered during active infection and was followed longitudinally. Sequencing used immunoSEQ multiplex PCR; TCRdb keeps in-frame clones, though not all of them. The table lists 190,000 or so clones, about 85% of them singletons. In regard to this clone: Other DNA sequences of this sample code for an identical CDR3.

The clonotype was recovered from a man aged 55 to 70 with COVID-19, enrolled during active disease. The sample was peripheral blood.

The CDR3 reads CASSVQGSNQPQHF. The CDR3 DNA reads as TGTGCCAGCAGTGTTCAGGGGAGCAATCAGCCCCAGCATTTT. This sequence joins TRBV2 and TRBJ1-5; the D gene is possibly TRBD1 (6 bases). Germline V gene sequence: CDR1 SNHLY, CDR2 FYNNEI. Trimming pared 4 bases from V and 1 base from J, leaving 8 bases between. This CDR3 region has 14 residues.